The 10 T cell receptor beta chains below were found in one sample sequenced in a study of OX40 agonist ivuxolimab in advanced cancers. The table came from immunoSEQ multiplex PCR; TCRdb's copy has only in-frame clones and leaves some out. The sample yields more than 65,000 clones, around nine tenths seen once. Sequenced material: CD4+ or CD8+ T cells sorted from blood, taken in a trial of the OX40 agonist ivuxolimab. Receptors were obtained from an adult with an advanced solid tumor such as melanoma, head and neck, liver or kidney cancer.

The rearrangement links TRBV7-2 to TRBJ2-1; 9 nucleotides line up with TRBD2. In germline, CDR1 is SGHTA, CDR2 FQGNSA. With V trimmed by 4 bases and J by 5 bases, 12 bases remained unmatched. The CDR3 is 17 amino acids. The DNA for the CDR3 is TGTGCCAGCAGCTCGACCGTTTCGGCTAGCGGGAACAATGAGCAGTTCTTC. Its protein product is CASSSTVSASGNNEQFF.

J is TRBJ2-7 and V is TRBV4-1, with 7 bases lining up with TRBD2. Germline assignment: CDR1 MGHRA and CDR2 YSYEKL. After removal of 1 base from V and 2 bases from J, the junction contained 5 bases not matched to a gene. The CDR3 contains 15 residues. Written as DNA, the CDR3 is TGCGCCAGCAGCCAAGTGTCTAGCGGCACCTACGAGCAGTACTTC. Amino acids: CASSQVSSGTYEQYF.

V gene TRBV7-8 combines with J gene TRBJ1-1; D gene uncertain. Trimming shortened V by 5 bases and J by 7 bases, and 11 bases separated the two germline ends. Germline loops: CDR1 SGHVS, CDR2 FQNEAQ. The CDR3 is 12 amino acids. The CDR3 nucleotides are TGTGCCAGCAGCCTTGCGACGGTTGAAGCTTTCTTT. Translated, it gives CASSLATVEAFF. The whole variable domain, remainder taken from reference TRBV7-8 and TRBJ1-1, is GAGVSQSPRYKVAKRGQDVALRCDPISGHVSLFWYQQALGQGPEFLTYFQNEAQLDKSGLPSDRFFAERPEGSVSTLKIQRTQQEDSAVYLCASSLATVEAFFGQGTRLTVV.

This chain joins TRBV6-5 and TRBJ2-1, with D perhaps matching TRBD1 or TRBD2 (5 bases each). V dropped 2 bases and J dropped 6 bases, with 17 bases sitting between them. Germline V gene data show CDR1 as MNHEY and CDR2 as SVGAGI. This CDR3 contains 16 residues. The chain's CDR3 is CASSYAGTRGSNEQFF. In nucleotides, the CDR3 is TGTGCCAGCAGTTACGCCGGGACCAGAGGGTCCAATGAGCAGTTCTTC.

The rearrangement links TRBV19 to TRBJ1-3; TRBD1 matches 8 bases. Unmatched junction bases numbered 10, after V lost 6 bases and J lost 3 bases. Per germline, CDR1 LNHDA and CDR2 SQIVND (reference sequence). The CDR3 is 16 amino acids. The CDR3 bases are TGTGCCAGTAGAACGACAGGGGTGAATCGTGGAAACACCATATATTTT. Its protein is CASRTTGVNRGNTIYF.

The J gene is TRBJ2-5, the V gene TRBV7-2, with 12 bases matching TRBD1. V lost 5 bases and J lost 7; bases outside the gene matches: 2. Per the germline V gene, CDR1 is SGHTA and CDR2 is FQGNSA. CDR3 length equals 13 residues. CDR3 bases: TGTGCCAGCAGCGGGACAGGGGGCATGACCCAGTACTTC. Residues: CASSGTGGMTQYF.

The CDR3 DNA is TGCGCCAGCAGCCAAGGAATTACAGGGAGGGGCACTGAAGCTTTCTTT. Encoded protein: CASSQGITGRGTEAFF. The J gene is TRBJ1-1, the V gene TRBV4-1, with a weak D call TRBD1 (6 bases). Per germline, CDR1 MGHRA and CDR2 YSYEKL. This CDR3 comprises 16 residues. With 1 base removed from V and 4 bases from J, the gap between germline ends came to 16 bases.

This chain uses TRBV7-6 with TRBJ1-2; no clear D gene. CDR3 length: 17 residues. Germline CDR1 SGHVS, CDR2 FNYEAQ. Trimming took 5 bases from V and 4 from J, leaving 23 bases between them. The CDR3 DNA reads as TGTGCCAGCAGCCCCACCCAGGCTTCCTCAACGGGCTATGGCTACACCTTC. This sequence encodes CASSPTQASSTGYGYTF.

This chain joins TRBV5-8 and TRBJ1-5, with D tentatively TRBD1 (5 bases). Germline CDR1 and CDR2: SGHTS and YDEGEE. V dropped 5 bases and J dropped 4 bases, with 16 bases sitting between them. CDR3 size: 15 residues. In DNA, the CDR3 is TGTGCCAGCAGGCCCCGGAGGGGAGGGAATCAGCCCCAGCATTTT. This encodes CASRPRRGGNQPQHF. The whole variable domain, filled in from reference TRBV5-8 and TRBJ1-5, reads EAGVTQSPTHLIKTRGQQATLRCSPISGHTSVYWYQQALGLGLQFLLWYDEGEERNRGNFPPRFSGRQFPNYSSELNVNALELEDSALYLCASRPRRGGNQPQHFGDGTRLSIL.

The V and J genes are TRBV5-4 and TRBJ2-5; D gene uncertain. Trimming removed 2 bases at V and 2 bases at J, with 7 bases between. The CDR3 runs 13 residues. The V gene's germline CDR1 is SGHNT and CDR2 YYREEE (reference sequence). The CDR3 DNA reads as TGTGCCAGCAGCTTCGACTGGCAAGAGACCCAGTACTTC. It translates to CASSFDWQETQYF.